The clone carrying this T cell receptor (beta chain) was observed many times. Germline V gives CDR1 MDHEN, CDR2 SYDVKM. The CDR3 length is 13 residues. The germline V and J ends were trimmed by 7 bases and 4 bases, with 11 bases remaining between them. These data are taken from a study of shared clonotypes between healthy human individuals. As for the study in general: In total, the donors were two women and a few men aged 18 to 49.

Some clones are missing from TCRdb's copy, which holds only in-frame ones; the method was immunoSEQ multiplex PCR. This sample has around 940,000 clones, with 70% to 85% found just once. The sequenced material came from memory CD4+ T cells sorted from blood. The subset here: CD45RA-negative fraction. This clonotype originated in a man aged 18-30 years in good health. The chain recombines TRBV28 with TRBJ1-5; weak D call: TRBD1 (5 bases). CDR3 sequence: CASNRQNNQPQHF. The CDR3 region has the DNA TGTGCCAGCAACAGACAGAATAATCAGCCCCAGCATTTT.